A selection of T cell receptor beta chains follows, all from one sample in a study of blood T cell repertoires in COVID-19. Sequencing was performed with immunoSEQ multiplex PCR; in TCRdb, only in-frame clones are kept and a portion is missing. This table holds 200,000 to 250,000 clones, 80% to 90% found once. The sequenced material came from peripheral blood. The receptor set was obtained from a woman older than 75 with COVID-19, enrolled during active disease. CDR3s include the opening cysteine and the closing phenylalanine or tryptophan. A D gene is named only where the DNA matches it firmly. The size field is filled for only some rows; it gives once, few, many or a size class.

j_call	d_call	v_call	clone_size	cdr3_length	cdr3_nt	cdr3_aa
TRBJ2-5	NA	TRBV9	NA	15	TGTGCCAGCAGCGACTTGTCCCACTCCGAGGAGACCCAGTACTTC	CASSDLSHSEETQYF
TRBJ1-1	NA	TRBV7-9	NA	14	TGTGCCAGCAGCTTAGAGGCAGGTCTCACTGAAGCTTTCTTT	CASSLEAGLTEAFF
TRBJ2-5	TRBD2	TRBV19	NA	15	TGTGCCAGTGGGACTAGCGGGGGGGAACAAGAGACCCAGTACTTC	CASGTSGGEQETQYF
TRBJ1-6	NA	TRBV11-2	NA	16	TGTGCCAGCAGCTTTACGGCTGGCAGGGCAGGCTCACCCCTCCACTTT	CASSFTAGRAGSPLHF
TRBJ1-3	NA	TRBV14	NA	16	TGTGCCAGCAGCCAAGAGGGGGGTTACTCTGGAAACACCATATATTTT	CASSQEGGYSGNTIYF
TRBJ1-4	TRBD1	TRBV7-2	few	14	TGTGCCAGCAGCTCGACAGGGGGTGACGAAAAACTGTTTTTT	CASSSTGGDEKLFF
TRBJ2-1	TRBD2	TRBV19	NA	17	TGTGCCAGTAGTCCCGGACTAGCGGGGAACTCCTACAATGAGCAGTTCTTC	CASSPGLAGNSYNEQFF
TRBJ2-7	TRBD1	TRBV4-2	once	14	TGTGCCAGCAGCCAGATACAGGGGGCCGGAGAGCAGTACTTC	CASSQIQGAGEQYF
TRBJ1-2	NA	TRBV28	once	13	TGTGCCAGCAAAGAAGGAGGGTCAGGTGGCTACACCTTC	CASKEGGSGGYTF
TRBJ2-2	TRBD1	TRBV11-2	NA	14	TGTGCCAGCAGCCGCCCGGACAGGGCCGGGGAGCTGTTTTTT	CASSRPDRAGELFF
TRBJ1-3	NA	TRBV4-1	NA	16	TGCGCCAGCAGCCCCGAGGCGGGGGGAACTGGAAACACCATATATTTT	CASSPEAGGTGNTIYF
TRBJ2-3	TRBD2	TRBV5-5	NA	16	TGTGCCAGCAGCTTGGGGGCTAGCGGGAGCACAGATACGCAGTATTTT	CASSLGASGSTDTQYF
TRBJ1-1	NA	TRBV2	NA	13	TGTGCCAGCAGTGATCAGGGGTACACTGAAGCTTTCTTT	CASSDQGYTEAFF
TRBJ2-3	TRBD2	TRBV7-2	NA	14	TGTGCCAGCAGGAAGCGGGGAAGCACAGATACGCAGTATTTT	CASRKRGSTDTQYF
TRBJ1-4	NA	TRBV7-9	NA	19	TGTGCCAGCAGCTTAGCTAGTTCCTCCGGGATGGGTACTAATGAAAAACTGTTTTTT	CASSLASSSGMGTNEKLFF
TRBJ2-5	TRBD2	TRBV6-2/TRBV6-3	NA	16	TGTGCCAGCAGTTTGCTAGCGGGGGGTGGCCAAGAGACCCAGTACTTC	CASSLLAGGGQETQYF
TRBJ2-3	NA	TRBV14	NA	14	TGTGCCAGCAGCCAAGGAGGGGGGGCAGATACGCAGTATTTT	CASSQGGGADTQYF
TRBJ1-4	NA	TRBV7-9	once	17	TGTGCCAGCAGCTTATTAAGGAACAGACTATTTAATGAAAAACTGTTTTTT	CASSLLRNRLFNEKLFF
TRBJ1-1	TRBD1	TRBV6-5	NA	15	TGTGCCAGCAGTTACGGGGGACAGGGACGGTCCGAAGCTTTCTTT	CASSYGGQGRSEAFF
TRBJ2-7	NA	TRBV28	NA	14	TGTGCCAGCAGTTTTATCCTATCCTCCTACGAGCAGTACTTC	CASSFILSSYEQYF
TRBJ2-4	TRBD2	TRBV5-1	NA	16	TGCGCCAGCAGCTCCCCTTCAGGGCTAGCGGGGGACATTCAGTACTTC	CASSSPSGLAGDIQYF
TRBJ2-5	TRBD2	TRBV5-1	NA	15	TGCGCCAGCAGCTTGGTAGCGGGGAGGCAAGAGACCCAGTACTTC	CASSLVAGRQETQYF
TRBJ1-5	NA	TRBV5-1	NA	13	TGCGCCAGCAGCTTGGACCAGTCACAGCCCCAGCATTTT	CASSLDQSQPQHF
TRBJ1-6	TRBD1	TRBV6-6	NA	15	TGTGCCAGCGGACAGGGGGCCTCCAGGGATTCACCCCTCCACTTT	CASGQGASRDSPLHF
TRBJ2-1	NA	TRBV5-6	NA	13	TGTGCCAGCAGGGGTGTGGAGGGCAATGAGCAGTTCTTC	CASRGVEGNEQFF
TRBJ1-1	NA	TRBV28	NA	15	TGTGCCAGCAGCACCGTGGACGCGACAGAAGATGAAGCTTTCTTT	CASSTVDATEDEAFF
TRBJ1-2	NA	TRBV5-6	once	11	TGTGCCAGCAGTTCAAAATATGGCTACACCTTC	CASSSKYGYTF
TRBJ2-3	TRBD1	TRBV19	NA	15	TGTGCCAGTAGTATAGATGGGACAGGGTTTGGTACGCAGTATTTT	CASSIDGTGFGTQYF
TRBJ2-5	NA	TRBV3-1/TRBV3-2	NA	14	TGTGCCAGCAGCCACGGTGGAGGGGCAGAGACCCAGTACTTC	CASSHGGGAETQYF
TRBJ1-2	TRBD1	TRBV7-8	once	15	TGTGCCAGCAGCTTAGGCGAGGGACAGGGGTCTGGCTACACCTTC	CASSLGEGQGSGYTF
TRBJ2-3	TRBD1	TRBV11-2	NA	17	TGTGCCAGCAGCTCCAACAGCCCACAGGGGAGCACAGATACGCAGTATTTT	CASSSNSPQGSTDTQYF
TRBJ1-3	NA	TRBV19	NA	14	TGTGCCAGTAGTCCTACTCACTCTGGAAACACCATATATTTT	CASSPTHSGNTIYF